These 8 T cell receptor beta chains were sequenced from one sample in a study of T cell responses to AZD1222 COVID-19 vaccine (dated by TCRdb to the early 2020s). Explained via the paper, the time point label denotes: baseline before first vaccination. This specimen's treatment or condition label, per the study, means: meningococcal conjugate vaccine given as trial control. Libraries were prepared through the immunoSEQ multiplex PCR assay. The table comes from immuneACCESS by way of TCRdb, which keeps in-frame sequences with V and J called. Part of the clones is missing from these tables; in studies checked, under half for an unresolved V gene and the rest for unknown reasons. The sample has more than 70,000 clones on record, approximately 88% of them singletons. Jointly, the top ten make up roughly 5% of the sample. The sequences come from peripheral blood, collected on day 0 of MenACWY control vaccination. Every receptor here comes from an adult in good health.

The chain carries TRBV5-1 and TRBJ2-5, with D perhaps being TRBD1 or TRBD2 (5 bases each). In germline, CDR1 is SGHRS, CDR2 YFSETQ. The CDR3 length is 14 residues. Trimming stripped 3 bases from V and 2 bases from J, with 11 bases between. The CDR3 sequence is CASSSYGGQETQYF. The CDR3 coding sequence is TGCGCCAGCAGCTCCTATGGGGGACAAGAGACCCAGTACTTC. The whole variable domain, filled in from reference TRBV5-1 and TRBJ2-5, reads KAGVTQTPRYLIKTRGQQVTLSCSPISGHRSVSWYQQTPGQGLQFLFEYFSETQRNKGNFPGRFSGRQFSNSRSEMNVSTLELGDSALYLCASSSYGGQETQYFGPGTRLLVL.

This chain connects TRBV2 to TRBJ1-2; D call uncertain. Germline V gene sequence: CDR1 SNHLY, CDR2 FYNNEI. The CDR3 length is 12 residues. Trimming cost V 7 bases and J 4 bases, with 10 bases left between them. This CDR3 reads CASKVGSYGYTF. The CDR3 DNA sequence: TGTGCCAGCAAGGTCGGATCCTATGGCTACACCTTC.

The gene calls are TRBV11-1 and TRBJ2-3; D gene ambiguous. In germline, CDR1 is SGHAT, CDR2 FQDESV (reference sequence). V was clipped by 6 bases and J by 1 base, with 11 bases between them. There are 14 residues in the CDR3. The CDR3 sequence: CASRSGRGTDTQYF. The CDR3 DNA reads TGTGCCAGCAGATCCGGACGGGGCACAGATACGCAGTATTTT.

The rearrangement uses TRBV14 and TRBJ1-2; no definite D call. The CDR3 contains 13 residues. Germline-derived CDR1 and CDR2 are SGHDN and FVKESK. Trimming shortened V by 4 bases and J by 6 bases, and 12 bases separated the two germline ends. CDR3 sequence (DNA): TGTGCCAGCAGCCTCGGGATACGCGATGGCTACACCTTC. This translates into CASSLGIRDGYTF.

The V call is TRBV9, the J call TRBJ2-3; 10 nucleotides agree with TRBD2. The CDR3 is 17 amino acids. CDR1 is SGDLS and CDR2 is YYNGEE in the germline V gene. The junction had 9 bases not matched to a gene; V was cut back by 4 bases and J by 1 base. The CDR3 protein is CASSLGASGGGTDTQYF. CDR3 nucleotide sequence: TGTGCCAGCAGCCTAGGGGCTAGCGGGGGTGGCACAGATACGCAGTATTTT.

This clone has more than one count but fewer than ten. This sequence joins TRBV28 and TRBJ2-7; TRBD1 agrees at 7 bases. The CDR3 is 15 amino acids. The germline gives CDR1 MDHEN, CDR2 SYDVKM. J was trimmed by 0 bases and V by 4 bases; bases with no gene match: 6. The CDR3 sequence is CASSSSGQNSYEQYF. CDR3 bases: TGTGCCAGCAGTTCCTCGGGACAGAACTCCTACGAGCAGTACTTC.

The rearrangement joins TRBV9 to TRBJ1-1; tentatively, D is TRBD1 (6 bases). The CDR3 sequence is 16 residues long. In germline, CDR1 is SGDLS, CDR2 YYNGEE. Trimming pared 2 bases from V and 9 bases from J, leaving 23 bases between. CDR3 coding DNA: TGTGCCAGCAGCGTGGACAGCCGACCCTCAACGTATCAAGCTTTCTTT. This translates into CASSVDSRPSTYQAFF.

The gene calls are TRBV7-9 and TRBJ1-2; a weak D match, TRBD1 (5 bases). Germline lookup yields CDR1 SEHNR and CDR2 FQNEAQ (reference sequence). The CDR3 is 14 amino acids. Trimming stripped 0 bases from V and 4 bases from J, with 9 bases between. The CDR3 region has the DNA TGTGCCAGCAGCTTAGCGGGGGGAGTCTATGGCTACACCTTC. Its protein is CASSLAGGVYGYTF.